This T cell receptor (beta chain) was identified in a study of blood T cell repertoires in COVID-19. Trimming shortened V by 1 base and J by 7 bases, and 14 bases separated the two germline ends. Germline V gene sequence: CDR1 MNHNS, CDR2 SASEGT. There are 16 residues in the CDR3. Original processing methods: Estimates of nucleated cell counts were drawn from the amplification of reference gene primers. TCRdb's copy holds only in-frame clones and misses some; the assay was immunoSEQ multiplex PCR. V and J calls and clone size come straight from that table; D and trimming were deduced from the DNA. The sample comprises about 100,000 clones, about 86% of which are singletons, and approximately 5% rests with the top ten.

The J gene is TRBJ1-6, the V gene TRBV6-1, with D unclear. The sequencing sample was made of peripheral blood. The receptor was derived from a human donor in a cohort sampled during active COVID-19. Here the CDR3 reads CASSEGRRTANSPLHF. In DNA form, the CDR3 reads TGTGCCAGCAGTGAAGGCAGACGGACTGCGAATTCACCCCTCCACTTT.